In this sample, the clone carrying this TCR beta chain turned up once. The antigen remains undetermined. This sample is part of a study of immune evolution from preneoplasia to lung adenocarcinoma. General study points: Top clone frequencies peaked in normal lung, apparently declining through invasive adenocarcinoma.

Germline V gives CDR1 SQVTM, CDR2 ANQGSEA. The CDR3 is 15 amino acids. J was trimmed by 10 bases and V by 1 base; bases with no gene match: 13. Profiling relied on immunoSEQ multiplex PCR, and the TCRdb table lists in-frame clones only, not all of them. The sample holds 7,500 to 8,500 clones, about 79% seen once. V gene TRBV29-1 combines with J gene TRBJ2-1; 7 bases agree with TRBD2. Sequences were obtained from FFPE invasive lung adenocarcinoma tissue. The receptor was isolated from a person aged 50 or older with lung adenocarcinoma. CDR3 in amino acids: CSVEAEGGAYWEQFF. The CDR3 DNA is TGCAGCGTTGAAGCAGAGGGAGGGGCATATTGGGAGCAGTTCTTC.